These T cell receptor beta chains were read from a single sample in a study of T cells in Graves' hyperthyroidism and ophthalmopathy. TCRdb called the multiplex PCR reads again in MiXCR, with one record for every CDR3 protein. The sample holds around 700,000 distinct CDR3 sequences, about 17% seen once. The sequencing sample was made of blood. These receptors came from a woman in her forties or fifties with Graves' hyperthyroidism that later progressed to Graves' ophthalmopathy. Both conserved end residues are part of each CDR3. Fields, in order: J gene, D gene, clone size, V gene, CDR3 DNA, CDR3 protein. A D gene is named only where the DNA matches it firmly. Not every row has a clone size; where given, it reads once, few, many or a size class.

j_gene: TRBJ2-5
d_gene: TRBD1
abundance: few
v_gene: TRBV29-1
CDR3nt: TGCAGCGCCGGAAGACAGGGATGGATGAGGAAGACCCAGTACTTC
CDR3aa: CSAGRQGWMRKTQYF

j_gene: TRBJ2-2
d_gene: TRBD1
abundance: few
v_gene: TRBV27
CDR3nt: TGTGCCAGCAAAATGACGACAGGGCTGCGCACCGGGGAGCTGTTTTTT
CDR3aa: CASKMTTGLRTGELFF

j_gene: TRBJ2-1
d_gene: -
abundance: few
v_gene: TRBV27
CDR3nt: TGTGCCAGCAGTACAAGCACGCAGGGATCTAACTACAATGAGCAGTTCTTC
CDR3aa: CASSTSTQGSNYNEQFF

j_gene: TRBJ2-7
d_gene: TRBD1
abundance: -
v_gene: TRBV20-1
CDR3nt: TGCAGTGCTACCGGGACAGGGGGCTACGAGCAGTACTTC
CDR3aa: CSATGTGGYEQYF

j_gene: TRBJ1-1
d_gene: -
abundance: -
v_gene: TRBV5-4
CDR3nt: TGTGCCAGCAGCTTGGCCTTAGGTGTGCACACTGAAGCTTTCTTT
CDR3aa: CASSLALGVHTEAFF

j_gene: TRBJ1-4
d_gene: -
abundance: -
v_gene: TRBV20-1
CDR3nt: TGCAGTGCTAGAGGGGCAGGGGTGGGTGAAAAACTGTTTTTT
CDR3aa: CSARGAGVGEKLFF

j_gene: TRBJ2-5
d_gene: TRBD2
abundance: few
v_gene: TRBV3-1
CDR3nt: TGTGCCAGCAGCCTAGATAGGCTAGCGGGGGAGAGAGAGACCCAGTACTTC
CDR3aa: CASSLDRLAGERETQYF

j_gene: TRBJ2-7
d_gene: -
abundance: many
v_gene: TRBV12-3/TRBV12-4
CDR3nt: TGTGCCAGCAGTCCCCGCGGGGGCAGCTCCTACGAGCAGTACTTC
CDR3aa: CASSPRGGSSYEQYF

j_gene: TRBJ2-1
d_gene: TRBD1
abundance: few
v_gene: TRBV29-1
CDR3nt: TGCAGCGTTATACCAGGGACAGGGGGATACAATGAGCAGTTCTTC
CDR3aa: CSVIPGTGGYNEQFF

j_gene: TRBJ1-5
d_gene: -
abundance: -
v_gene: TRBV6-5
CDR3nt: TGTGCCAGCAGTTACTCGGAGGGGGGCAATCAGCCCCAGCATTTT
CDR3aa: CASSYSEGGNQPQHF

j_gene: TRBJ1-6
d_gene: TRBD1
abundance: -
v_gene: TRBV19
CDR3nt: TGTGCCAGTAGTCACCAGGCAGGGGGCTATAATTCACCCCTCCACTTT
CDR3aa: CASSHQAGGYNSPLHF

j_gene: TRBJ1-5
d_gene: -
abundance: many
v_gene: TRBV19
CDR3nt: TGTGCCAGTAGCCATAGGTGGACATTCACAAATCAGCCCCAGCATTTT
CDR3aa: CASSHRWTFTNQPQHF

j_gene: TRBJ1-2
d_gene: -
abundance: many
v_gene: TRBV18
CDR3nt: TGTGCCAGCGTTCCGGGGCTAGATAACTATGGCTACACCTTC
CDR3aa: CASVPGLDNYGYTF

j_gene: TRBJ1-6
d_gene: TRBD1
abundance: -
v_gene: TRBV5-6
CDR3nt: TGTGCCAGCAGCTTGGTAGGGGGCAACTATAATTCACCCCTCCACTTT
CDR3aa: CASSLVGGNYNSPLHF

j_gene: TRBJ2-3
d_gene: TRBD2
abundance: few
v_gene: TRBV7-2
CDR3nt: TGTGCCAGCAGCTTAGTTTCGGCGGGGGGGGCAGCAGATACGCAGTATTTT
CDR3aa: CASSLVSAGGAADTQYF

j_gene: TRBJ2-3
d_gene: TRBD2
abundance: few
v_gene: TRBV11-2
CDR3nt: TGTGCCAGCAGCATTACCGGGACTAGCGGGATAGATACGCAGTATTTT
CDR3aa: CASSITGTSGIDTQYF

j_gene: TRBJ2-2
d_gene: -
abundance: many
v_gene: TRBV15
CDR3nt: TGTGCCACCAGCAGAGATCTAGTCTCTAACACCGGGGAGCTGTTTTTT
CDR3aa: CATSRDLVSNTGELFF

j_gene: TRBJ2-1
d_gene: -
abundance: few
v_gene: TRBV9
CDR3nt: TGTGCCAGCAGTCCAGCCGGGATTGAGCAGTTCTTC
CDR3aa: CASSPAGIEQFF

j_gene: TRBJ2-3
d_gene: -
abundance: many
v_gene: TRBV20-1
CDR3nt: TGCAGTGCTAGAAAAGACCTATGGGACAAATCTAGCACAGATACGCAGTATTTT
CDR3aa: CSARKDLWDKSSTDTQYF

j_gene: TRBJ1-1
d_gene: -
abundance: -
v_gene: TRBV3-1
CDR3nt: TGTGCCAGCAGCCAAGTCAGATTCGCCGGGAACACTGAAGCTTTCTTT
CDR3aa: CASSQVRFAGNTEAFF

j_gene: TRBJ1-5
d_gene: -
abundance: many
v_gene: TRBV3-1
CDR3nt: TGTGCCAGCAGCCACCATAAGACGGGCAGCAATCAGCCCCAGCATTTT
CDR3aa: CASSHHKTGSNQPQHF

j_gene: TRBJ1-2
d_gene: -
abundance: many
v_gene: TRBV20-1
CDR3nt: TGCAGTGCTAGAGAAGAACAGGGAGTCTATGGCTACACCTTC
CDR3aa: CSAREEQGVYGYTF

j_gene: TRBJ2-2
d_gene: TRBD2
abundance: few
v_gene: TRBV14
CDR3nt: TGTGCCAGCAGCCAAGAGTCCGGACTAGCATCTGGGGAGCTGTTTTTT
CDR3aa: CASSQESGLASGELFF

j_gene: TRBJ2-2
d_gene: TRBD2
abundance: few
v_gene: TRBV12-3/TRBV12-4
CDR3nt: TGTGCCAGCATCTCGGGGGGGCGAGGCGGGGAGCTGTTTTTT
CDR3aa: CASISGGRGGELFF

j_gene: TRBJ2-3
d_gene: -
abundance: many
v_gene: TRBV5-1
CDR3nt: TGCGCCAGCAGCTTGGAAGGGGGGAGCACAGATACGCAGTATTTT
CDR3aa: CASSLEGGSTDTQYF

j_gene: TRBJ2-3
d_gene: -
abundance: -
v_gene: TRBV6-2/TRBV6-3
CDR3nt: TGTGCCAGCAGTTACCGACTTGAATCAGATACGCAGTATTTT
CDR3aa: CASSYRLESDTQYF

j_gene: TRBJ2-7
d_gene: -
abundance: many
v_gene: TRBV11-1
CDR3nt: TGTGCCAGCAGCTTAGAGGCAGCCAGTACCTACGAGCAGTACTTC
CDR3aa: CASSLEAASTYEQYF

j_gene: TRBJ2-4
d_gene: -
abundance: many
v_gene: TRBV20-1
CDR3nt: TGCAGTGCTAGAGATACGGGCGAAGTAGCCAAAAACATTCAGTACTTC
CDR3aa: CSARDTGEVAKNIQYF